This TCR beta chain was recorded in a study of T cell repertoires in cytomegalovirus infection. For the study at large: Both CMV infection and a matching HLA type were indicated by public TCR beta signatures. Study-level findings and limits: CMV carriers with the relevant HLA were identified by cumulative public TCR beta family frequency. Ex vivo responses were dominated by HLA-C-restricted CMV-specific TCR beta clonotypes.

Via MiXCR, TCRdb re-called the reads, giving one row per CDR3 protein. Seen here are around 740,000 distinct CDR3 sequences, 35% to 40% observed once, and the top ten hold about 2.8%. Germline values: CDR1 SGHVS, CDR2 FNYEAQ. This CDR3 comprises 14 residues. Trimming shortened V by 5 bases and J by 3 bases, and 14 bases separated the two germline ends. In regard to this clonotype: As yet, its antigen is unknown.

Material: PBMCs. This receptor was obtained from a human donor in good health (CMV status not recorded). Some clones in this sample may be carry-over from other donors' samples. The V gene is TRBV7-6, the J gene TRBJ2-7, with D tentatively TRBD1 or TRBD2 (5 bases each). CDR3 region: CASSHRDGFYEQYF. The CDR3 DNA reads TGTGCCAGCAGCCATAGGGACGGTTTCTACGAGCAGTACTTC.